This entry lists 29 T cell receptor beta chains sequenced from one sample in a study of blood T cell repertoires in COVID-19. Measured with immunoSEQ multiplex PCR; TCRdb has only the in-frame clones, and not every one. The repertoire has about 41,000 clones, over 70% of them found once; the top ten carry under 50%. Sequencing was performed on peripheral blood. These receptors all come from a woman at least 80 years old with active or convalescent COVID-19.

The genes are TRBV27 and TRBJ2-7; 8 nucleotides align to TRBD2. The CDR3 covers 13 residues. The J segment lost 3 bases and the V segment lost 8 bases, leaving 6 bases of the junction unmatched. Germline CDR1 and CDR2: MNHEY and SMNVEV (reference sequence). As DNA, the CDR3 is TGTGCCAGCGCGGGACTAGAGGACTACGAGCAGTACTTC. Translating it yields CASAGLEDYEQYF.

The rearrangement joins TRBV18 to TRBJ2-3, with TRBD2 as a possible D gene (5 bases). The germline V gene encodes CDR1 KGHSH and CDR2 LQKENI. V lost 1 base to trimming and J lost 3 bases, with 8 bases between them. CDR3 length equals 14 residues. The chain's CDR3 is CASSPLSGTDTQYF. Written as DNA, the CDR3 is TGTGCCAGCTCACCACTTTCGGGAACAGATACGCAGTATTTT. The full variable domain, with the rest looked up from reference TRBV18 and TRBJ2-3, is NAGVMQNPRHLVRRRGQEARLRCSPMKGHSHVYWYRQLPEEGLKFMVYLQKENIIDESGMPKERFSAEFPKEGPSILRIQQVVRGDSAAYFCASSPLSGTDTQYFGPGTRLTVL.

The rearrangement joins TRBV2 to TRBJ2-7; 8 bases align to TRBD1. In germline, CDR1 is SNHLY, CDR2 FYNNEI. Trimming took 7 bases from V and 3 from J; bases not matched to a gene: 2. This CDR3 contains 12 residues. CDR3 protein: CASKDRGYEQYF. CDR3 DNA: TGTGCCAGCAAAGACAGGGGCTACGAGCAGTACTTC.

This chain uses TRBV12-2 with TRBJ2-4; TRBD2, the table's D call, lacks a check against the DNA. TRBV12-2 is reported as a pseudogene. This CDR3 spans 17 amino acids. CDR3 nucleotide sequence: TGTGCAAGTCGCTTACGACACTCAAATGAGGGCAAAAACATTCAGTACTTC. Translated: CASRLRHSNEGKNIQYF.

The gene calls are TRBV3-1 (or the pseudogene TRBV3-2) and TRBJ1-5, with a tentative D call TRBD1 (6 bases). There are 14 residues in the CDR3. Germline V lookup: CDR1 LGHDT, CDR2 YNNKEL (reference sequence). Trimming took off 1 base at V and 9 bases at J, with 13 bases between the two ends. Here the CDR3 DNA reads TGTGCCAGCAGCCAAGGGGCCAGGGGTTCGCCCCAGCATTTT. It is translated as CASSQGARGSPQHF.

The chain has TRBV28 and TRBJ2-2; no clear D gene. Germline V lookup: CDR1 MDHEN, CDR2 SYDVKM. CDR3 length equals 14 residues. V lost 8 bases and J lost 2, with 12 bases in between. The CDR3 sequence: CASHWSVNTGELFF. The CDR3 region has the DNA TGTGCCAGCCACTGGAGCGTAAACACCGGGGAGCTGTTTTTT.

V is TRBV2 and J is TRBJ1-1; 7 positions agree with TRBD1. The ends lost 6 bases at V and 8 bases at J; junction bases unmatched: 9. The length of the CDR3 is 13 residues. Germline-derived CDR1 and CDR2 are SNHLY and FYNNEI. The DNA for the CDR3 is TGTGCCAGCAGCGACAGCCGGGACAGAGAAGCTTTCTTT. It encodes CASSDSRDREAFF.

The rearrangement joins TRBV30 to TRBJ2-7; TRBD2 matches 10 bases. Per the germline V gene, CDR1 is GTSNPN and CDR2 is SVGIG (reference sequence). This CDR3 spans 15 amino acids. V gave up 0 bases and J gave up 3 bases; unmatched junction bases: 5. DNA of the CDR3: TGTGCCTGGAGTGTCGGTCTAGCGGGAGACTACGAGCAGTACTTC. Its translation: CAWSVGLAGDYEQYF.

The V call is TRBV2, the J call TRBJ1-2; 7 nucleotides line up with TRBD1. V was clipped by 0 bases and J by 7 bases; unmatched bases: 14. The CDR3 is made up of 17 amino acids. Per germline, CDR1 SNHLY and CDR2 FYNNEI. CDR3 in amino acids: CASSEAYGNRGLSGYTF. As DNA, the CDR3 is TGTGCCAGCAGTGAAGCGTATGGGAACAGGGGCCTCTCTGGCTACACCTTC.

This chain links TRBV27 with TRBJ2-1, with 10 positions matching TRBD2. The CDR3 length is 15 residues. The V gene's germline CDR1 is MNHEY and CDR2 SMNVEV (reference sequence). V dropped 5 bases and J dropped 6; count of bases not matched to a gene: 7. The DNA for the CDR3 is TGTGCCAGCAGTATCAGACTAGCGGGCGCCAATGAGCAGTTCTTC. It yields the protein CASSIRLAGANEQFF.

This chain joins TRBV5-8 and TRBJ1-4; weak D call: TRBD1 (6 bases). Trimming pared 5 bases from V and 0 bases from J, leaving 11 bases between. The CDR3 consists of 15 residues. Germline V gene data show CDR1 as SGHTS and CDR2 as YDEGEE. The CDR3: CASRQTGATNEKLFF. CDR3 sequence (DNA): TGTGCCAGCAGGCAGACAGGAGCAACTAATGAAAAACTGTTTTTT.

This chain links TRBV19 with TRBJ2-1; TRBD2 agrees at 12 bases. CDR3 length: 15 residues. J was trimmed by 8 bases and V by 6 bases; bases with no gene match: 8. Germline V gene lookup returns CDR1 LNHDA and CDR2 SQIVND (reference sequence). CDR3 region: CASRKRLAGVHEQFF. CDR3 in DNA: TGTGCCAGTAGGAAGAGACTAGCGGGAGTCCATGAGCAGTTCTTC.

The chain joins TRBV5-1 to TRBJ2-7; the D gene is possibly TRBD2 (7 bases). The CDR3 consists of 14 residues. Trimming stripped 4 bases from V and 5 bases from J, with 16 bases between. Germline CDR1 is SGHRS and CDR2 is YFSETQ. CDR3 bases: TGCGCCAGCAGCCCAAGGACGGGGGGCGACGAGCAGTACTTC. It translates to CASSPRTGGDEQYF.

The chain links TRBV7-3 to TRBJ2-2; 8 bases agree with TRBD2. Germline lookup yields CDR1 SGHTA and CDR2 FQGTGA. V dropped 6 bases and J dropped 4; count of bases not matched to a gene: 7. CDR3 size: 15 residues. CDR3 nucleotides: TGTGCCAGCAGTAGGTCACGGGAGGGCACCGGGGAGCTGTTTTTT. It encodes CASSRSREGTGELFF.

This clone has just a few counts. The CDR3 DNA follows: TGTGCCAGCAGCCGACAGGGGAACACTGAAGCTTTCTTT. It codes for CASSRQGNTEAFF. The chain combines TRBV11-2 with TRBJ1-1; 7 nucleotides line up with TRBD1. This CDR3 is 13 amino acids long. V was pared by 5 bases and J by 1 base, with 1 base of the junction left unmatched. Germline CDR1 is SGHAT and CDR2 is FQNNGV.

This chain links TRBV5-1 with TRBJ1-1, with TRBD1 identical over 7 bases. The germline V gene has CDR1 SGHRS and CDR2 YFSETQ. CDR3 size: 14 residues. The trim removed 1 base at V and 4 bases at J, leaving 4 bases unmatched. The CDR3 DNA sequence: TGCGCCAGCAGCTTGAACTCAGGGGGCACTGAAGCTTTCTTT. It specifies CASSLNSGGTEAFF.

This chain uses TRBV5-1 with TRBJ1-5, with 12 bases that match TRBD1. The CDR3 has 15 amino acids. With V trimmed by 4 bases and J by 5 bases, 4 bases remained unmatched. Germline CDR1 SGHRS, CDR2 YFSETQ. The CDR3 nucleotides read TGCGCCAGCAGCCTAGGGACAGGGGGCTATCAGCCCCAGCATTTT. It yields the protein CASSLGTGGYQPQHF.

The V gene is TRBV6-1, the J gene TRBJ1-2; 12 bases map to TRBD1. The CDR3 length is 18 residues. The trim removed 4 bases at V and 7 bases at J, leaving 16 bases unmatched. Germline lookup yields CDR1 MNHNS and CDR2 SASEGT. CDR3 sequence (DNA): TGTGCCAGCAGTGCAGTCTATGGGACAGGGGGCGCGAAGAGTGGCTACACCTTC. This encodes CASSAVYGTGGAKSGYTF.

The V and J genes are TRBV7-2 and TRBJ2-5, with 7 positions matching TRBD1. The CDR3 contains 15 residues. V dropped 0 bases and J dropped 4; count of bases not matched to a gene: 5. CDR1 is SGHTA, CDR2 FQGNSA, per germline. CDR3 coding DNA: TGTGCCAGCAGCTTAGCAGGGACAGTAGGAGAGACCCAGTACTTC. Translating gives CASSLAGTVGETQYF.

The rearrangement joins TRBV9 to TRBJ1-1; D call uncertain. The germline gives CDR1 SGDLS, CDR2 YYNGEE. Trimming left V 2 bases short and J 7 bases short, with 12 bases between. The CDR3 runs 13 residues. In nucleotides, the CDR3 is TGTGCCAGCAGCGTCTCCCGAGAGGGTGAAGCTTTCTTT. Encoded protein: CASSVSREGEAFF. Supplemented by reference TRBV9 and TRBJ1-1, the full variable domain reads DSGVTQTPKHLITATGQRVTLRCSPRSGDLSVYWYQQSLDQGLQFLIQYYNGEERAKGNILERFSAQQFPDLHSELNLSSLELGDSALYFCASSVSREGEAFFGQGTRLTVV.

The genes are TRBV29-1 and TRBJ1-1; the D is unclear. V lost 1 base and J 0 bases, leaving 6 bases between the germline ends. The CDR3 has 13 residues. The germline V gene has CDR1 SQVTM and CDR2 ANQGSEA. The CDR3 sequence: CSVEVLVNTEAFF. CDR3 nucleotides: TGCAGCGTTGAAGTTTTAGTGAACACTGAAGCTTTCTTT.

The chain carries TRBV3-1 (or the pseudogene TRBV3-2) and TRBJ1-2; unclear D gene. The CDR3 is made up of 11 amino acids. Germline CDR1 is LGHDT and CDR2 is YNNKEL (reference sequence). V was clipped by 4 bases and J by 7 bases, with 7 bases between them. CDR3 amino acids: CASSRGSGYTF. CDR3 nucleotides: TGTGCCAGCAGCCGTGGCAGTGGCTACACCTTC.

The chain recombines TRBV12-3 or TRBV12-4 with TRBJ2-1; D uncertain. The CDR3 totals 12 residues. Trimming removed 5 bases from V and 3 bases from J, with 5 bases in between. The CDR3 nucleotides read TGTGCCAGCAGTCCGGGCTACAATGAGCAGTTCTTC. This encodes CASSPGYNEQFF.

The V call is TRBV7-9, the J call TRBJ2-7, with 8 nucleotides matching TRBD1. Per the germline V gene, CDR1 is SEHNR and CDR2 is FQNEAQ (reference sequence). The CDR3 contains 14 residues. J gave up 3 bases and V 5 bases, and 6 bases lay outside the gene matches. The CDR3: CASSPGTGNYEQYF. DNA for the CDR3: TGTGCCAGCAGCCCGGGGACAGGAAACTACGAGCAGTACTTC.

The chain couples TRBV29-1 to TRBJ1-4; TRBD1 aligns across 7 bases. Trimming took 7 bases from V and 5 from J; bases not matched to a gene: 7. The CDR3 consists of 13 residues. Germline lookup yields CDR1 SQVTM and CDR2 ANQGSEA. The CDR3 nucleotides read TGCAGCGGGGGCGACAGGGCGAATGAAAAACTGTTTTTT. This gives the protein CSGGDRANEKLFF. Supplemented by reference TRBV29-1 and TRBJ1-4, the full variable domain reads SAVISQKPSRDICQRGTSLTIQCQVDSQVTMMFWYRQQPGQSLTLIATANQGSEATYESGFVIDKFPISRPNLTFSTLTVSNMSPEDSSIYLCSGGDRANEKLFFGSGTQLSVL.

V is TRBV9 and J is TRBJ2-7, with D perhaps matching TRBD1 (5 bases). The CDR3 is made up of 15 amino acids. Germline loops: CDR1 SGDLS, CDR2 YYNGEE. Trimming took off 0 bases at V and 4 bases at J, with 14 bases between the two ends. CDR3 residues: CASSVEQGPYYEQYF. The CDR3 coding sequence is TGTGCCAGCAGCGTAGAGCAGGGTCCCTATTACGAGCAGTACTTC.

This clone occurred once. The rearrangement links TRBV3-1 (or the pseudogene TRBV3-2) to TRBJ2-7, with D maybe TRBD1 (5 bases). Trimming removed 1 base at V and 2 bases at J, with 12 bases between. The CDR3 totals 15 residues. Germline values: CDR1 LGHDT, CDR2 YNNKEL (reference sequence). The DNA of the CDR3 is TGTGCCAGCAGCCAAGTTTCGACAGCGACCTACGAGCAGTACTTC. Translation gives CASSQVSTATYEQYF.

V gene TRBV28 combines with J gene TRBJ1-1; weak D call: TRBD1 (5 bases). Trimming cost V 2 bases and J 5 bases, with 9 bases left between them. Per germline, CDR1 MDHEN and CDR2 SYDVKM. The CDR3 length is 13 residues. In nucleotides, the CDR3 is TGTGCCAGCAGTTTACCGGGGGGGACTGAAGCTTTCTTT. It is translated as CASSLPGGTEAFF.

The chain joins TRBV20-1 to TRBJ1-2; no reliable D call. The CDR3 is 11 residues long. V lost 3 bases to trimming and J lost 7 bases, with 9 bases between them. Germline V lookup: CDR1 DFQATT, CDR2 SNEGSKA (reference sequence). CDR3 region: CSASNRGGYTF. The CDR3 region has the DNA TGCAGTGCTAGCAATCGGGGTGGCTACACCTTC.